The present T cell receptor (beta chain) was sequenced within a study of blood T cell repertoires in COVID-19 (dated by TCRdb to the early 2020s). General notes on the study: Samples covering the acute and convalescent phases of COVID-19 were provided by collaborators in the United States, Italy and Spain. The prospective study material was composed of cDNA or gDNA derived from T cells, B-cell-depleted T cells, or PBMCs. Subjects who had been exposed to COVID-19, were actively infected with it, or had recovered from it provided the deeply sampled blood TCRbeta repertoires that made up the dataset. The repertoires were released in a freely available public database intended as a resource for research on the immune response to SARS-CoV-2. Samples were obtained from the ongoing ImmuneRACE study (first 160 participants) and from 1,200 or so subjects provided by 6 global collaborators. Nearly every sample came with metadata listing a de-identified subject ID, COVID-19 status, age in years and sex. HLA class I and class II types, where available, came from metadata supplied by the sample provider rather than from assay-based typing. General findings and caveats noted by the study authors: Clinical and demographic metadata were provided uncurated, with the amount varying by source and participant.

Relative to germline, V is missing 5 bases and J is missing 1 base, with 7 bases of the junction outside any gene match. The CDR3, from cysteine to phenylalanine, totals 16 residues. The only DNA kept is the CDR3, 48 bases in frame from the first base. CDR1 is given as SEHNR and CDR2 as FQNEAQ, both from the germline V gene (reference sequence). Whole blood was collected in K2EDTA tubes by collaborating institutions according to the institutions' own protocols. For TCRbeta analysis, collaborators shipped samples as frozen whole blood, isolated PBMCs, or DNA extracted from either of those sample types. As to this clone: Its specific antigen is unknown. The input lacks base qualities; no much larger clone sits a single base away.

TCRbeta CDR3 regions were amplified from genomic DNA using the immunoSEQ Assay, a bias-controlled multiplex PCR. In the paper's pipeline: The number of nucleated cells in each sample was estimated from the amplification of reference gene primers within the assay. Sequence reads were collapsed and filtered to measure the absolute abundance of every unique TCRbeta CDR3 rearrangement. For each sample, productive Simpson clonality was calculated by taking the square root of Simpson's diversity index across productive rearrangements. The clones in this table, taken by TCRdb from immuneACCESS, are in-frame only. Not every clone is retained; where verified, under half of the shortfall comes from an unresolved V gene, and the cause of the rest is unknown. That table supplies the V and J calls and clone size; D and trimming were determined from the DNA. Across this sample there are 210,000 or so clones, with approximately 90% seen only once. In total, the top ten clones hold 4.4% of the sample.

The receptor chain draws on TRBV7-9 and TRBJ1-1, with TRBD1 matching 10 junction bases. The TCR originated in a middle-aged man with acute or convalescent COVID-19. The specimen sequenced was peripheral blood. Here is the DNA: TGTGCCAGCAGCGAACGGGACAGGGGAAGGAACACTGAAGCTTTCTTT. The translation is CASSERDRGRNTEAFF.